The next 14 T cell receptor beta chains were all read from a single sample in a study of blood T cell repertoires in COVID-19. Method: immunoSEQ multiplex PCR; TCRdb's copy keeps in-frame clones and lacks some. The sample yields 270,000 or so clones, more than 70% seen once. Source material: PBMCs or T cells enriched from blood (not recorded which). These receptors were taken from a middle-aged woman with acute COVID-19.

This chain connects TRBV11-3 to TRBJ2-5; D is possibly TRBD2 (6 bases). Germline CDR1 SGHNT, CDR2 YENEEA. The ends were cut back, 4 bases at V and 5 bases at J, with 20 bases in the middle. CDR3 length: 16 residues. CDR3 sequence reads: CASSSEEEGHRETQYF. The CDR3 DNA is TGTGCCAGCAGCTCCGAAGAGGAGGGGCACCGGGAGACCCAGTACTTC.

J is TRBJ1-2 and V is TRBV2; 7 bases match TRBD1. There are 14 residues in the CDR3. Trimming took 10 bases from V and 4 from J; bases not matched to a gene: 12. Germline loops: CDR1 SNHLY, CDR2 FYNNEI. The CDR3 sequence is CANKGDSSSYGYTF. CDR3 nucleotide sequence: TGTGCCAACAAAGGGGACAGTTCCTCCTATGGCTACACCTTC.

The chain carries TRBV7-9 and TRBJ2-2; a weak D match, TRBD2 (5 bases). Trimming removed 0 bases at V and 6 bases at J, with 11 bases between. CDR1 is SEHNR and CDR2 is FQNEAQ in the germline V gene (reference sequence). This CDR3 has 15 amino acids. In DNA, the CDR3 is TGTGCCAGCAGCTTAGCGGGAACTAGGTCCGGGGAGCTGTTTTTT. This sequence encodes CASSLAGTRSGELFF. Looking up the rest from reference TRBV7-9 and TRBJ2-2 gives the full variable domain: DTGVSQNPRHKITKRGQNVTFRCDPISEHNRLYWYRQTLGQGPEFLTYFQNEAQLEKSRLLSDRFSAERPKGSFSTLEIQRTEQGDSAMYLCASSLAGTRSGELFFGEGSRLTVL.

V usage is TRBV28 and J usage is TRBJ2-7, with 9 positions matching TRBD2. V lost 3 bases and J lost 4; bases outside the gene matches: 7. CDR3 length: 15 amino acids. The germline V gene has CDR1 MDHEN and CDR2 SYDVKM. CDR3 nucleotides: TGTGCCAGCAGTTTGACTAGCGGAGACACTTACGAGCAGTACTTC. Protein product: CASSLTSGDTYEQYF.

In its sample, this clone was seen once. CDR3 DNA sequence: TGCAGCGTTGTTCACAACGGGATTGGCTACACCTTC. It is translated as CSVVHNGIGYTF. The chain joins TRBV29-1 to TRBJ1-2; D unresolved. The CDR3 has 12 residues. Trimming removed 4 bases from V and 7 bases from J, with 13 bases in between. Germline-derived CDR1 and CDR2 are SQVTM and ANQGSEA. Drawing the rest from reference TRBV29-1 and TRBJ1-2, the complete variable domain is SAVISQKPSRDICQRGTSLTIQCQVDSQVTMMFWYRQQPGQSLTLIATANQGSEATYESGFVIDKFPISRPNLTFSTLTVSNMSPEDSSIYLCSVVHNGIGYTFGSGTRLTVV.

The V gene is TRBV2, the J gene TRBJ1-3, with D tentatively TRBD1 (6 bases). CDR1 SNHLY and CDR2 FYNNEI come from the germline V gene. With 5 bases removed from V and 4 bases from J, the gap between germline ends came to 9 bases. This CDR3 is built from 13 residues. CDR3 bases: TGTGCCAGCAGTACAGGGTTCGGAAACACCATATATTTT. Protein sequence: CASSTGFGNTIYF.

The genes are TRBV4-1 and TRBJ1-4, with 9 bases lining up with TRBD1. CDR1 is MGHRA and CDR2 is YSYEKL in the germline V gene. V trimming: 6 bases; J trimming: 5 bases; junction bases outside the gene matches: 4. The CDR3 is 14 residues long. CDR3 in DNA: TGCGCCAGCAGGGCGACAGGGGGAAATGAAAAACTGTTTTTT. Its protein product is CASRATGGNEKLFF.

The rearrangement joins TRBV7-3 to TRBJ2-5, with 7 positions matching TRBD2. The CDR3 has 14 amino acids. V was clipped by 5 bases and J by 4 bases; unmatched bases: 7. Germline V gene data show CDR1 as SGHTA and CDR2 as FQGTGA. CDR3 amino acids: CASSLSGTRETQYF. The CDR3 region has the DNA TGTGCCAGCAGCCTAAGCGGGACGCGAGAGACCCAGTACTTC.

This clone was observed a few times. The chain couples TRBV23-1 to TRBJ2-7; perhaps TRBD1 as D (6 bases). TRBV23-1 is given ORF status, its function remaining uncertain. The V and J ends lost 3 bases and 2 bases respectively, with 11 bases between them. CDR3 length: 14 amino acids. The CDR3 bases are TGCGCCAGCAGTCAGGTCCACAGGGCCTACGAGCAGTACGTC. It codes for CASSQVHRAYEQYV.

The gene calls are TRBV7-9 and TRBJ2-7; 10 bases are a match to TRBD2. V lost 5 bases and J lost 5; bases outside the gene matches: 6. Germline-derived CDR1 and CDR2 are SEHNR and FQNEAQ (reference sequence). The CDR3 has 14 residues. As DNA, the CDR3 is TGTGCCAGCAGCGTTGGGCTAGCGGGAGACGAGCAGTACTTC. It translates to CASSVGLAGDEQYF.

Only a few counts were recorded for this clone. The J gene is TRBJ1-3, the V gene TRBV6-6; maybe TRBD1 (6 bases). Deletions cut 6 bases from V and 0 bases from J, with 15 bases between. The CDR3 totals 16 residues. Germline lookup yields CDR1 MNHNY and CDR2 SVGAGI (reference sequence). CDR3 DNA sequence: TGTGCCAGCAGATCAGGACAGTCATACTCTGGAAACACCATATATTTT. Its protein is CASRSGQSYSGNTIYF.

The V and J genes are TRBV11-2 and TRBJ2-5; a possible D gene is TRBD1 (6 bases). The CDR3 runs to 14 residues. Germline CDR1 SGHAT, CDR2 FQNNGV. Between the trimmed V and J ends, which lost 5 bases and 0 bases, there was a span of 10 bases. The CDR3 reads CASSKGQDQETQYF. The DNA of the CDR3 is TGTGCCAGCAGCAAGGGACAAGACCAAGAGACCCAGTACTTC.

The chain employs TRBV27 and TRBJ1-5; 8 bases match TRBD1. V dropped 5 bases and J dropped 5; count of bases not matched to a gene: 5. The CDR3 runs 14 residues. Germline loops: CDR1 MNHEY, CDR2 SMNVEV (reference sequence). The CDR3 region is CASSPGQGDQPQHF. CDR3 coding DNA: TGTGCCAGCAGTCCTGGACAGGGCGATCAGCCCCAGCATTTT.

V and J are TRBV12-3 or TRBV12-4 and TRBJ2-1; D gene uncertain. The V and J ends lost 7 bases and 8 bases respectively, with 12 bases between them. CDR3 size: 12 residues. CDR3 in DNA: TGTGCCAGCACTTTCTTATTCGATGAGCAGTTCTTC. Its translation is CASTFLFDEQFF.